This T cell receptor beta chain was sequenced during a study of beta chain features in type 1 diabetes. Study outcomes and limitations: Patients' naive, central memory and regulatory TCRB repertoires appeared more alike than those of healthy donors. Shortening that was moderate but significant affected the TCRB CDR3s of Type 1 diabetes patients in all four CD4+ subsets.

cDNA synthesis used the whole RNA isolate, giving expressed TCRB sequences. Assay: immunoSEQ multiplex PCR; the TCRdb copy retains only in-frame clones and omits some. Of some 270,000 clones listed, about a tenth were seen once; the top ten hold roughly 0.017%. This CDR3 spans 15 amino acids. CDR1 is MNHEY and CDR2 is SVGAGI in the germline V gene. After removal of 6 bases from V and 7 bases from J, the junction contained 10 bases not matched to a gene. This clone has a handful of counts. Its antigen is undetermined. Sorted populations all had greater than 95% purity. J is TRBJ2-1 and V is TRBV6-5; TRBD2 matches at 9 bases. Sample: naive CD4+ T cells from blood. The clonotype was recovered from a man younger than 40 with type 1 diabetes. The CDR3 sequence: CASSSYAGGRNEQFF. As DNA, the CDR3 is TGTGCCAGCAGCAGCTACGCGGGGGGGAGAAATGAGCAGTTCTTC.